This TCR beta chain is from a study of Ad26.COV2.S vaccination and SARS-CoV-2 variants. About the research overall: The COV1001 Ad26.COV2.S trial arm included the donor. Intramuscularly, Ad26.COV2.S was given either once or twice, 56 days apart.

Germline CDR1 is SEHNR and CDR2 is FQNEAQ (reference sequence). The length of the CDR3 is 13 residues. V was pared by 2 bases and J by 5 bases, with 10 bases between. The table lists this clone with a few counts. Its target is unknown. Study results and limitations: Reported findings describe substantial breadth in spike-specific CD8+ and CD4+ T cell responses following vaccination. TCR breadth and depth analyses may have underestimated total T cell responses.

Treatment: 15 to 20 received Ad26.COV2.S at low or high dose, single or two shots; roughly five received placebo; per-sample allocation not given. Sampling was performed 63 days after the first vaccine or placebo injection. TCRdb's table, derived via immunoSEQ multiplex PCR, lists solely in-frame clones and lacks some. The sample records hundreds of thousands of clones, about 80% being singletons. The chain carries TRBV7-9 and TRBJ2-7; a weak D match, TRBD2 (5 bases). This TCR was recovered from a person aged 18 to 65 who received the Ad26.COV2.S COVID-19 vaccine or a placebo. The material sequenced was peripheral blood, taken in a trial of Ad26.COV2.S vaccine versus placebo. The CDR3 loop reads CASSLSSVDEQYF. CDR3 sequence (DNA): TGTGCCAGCAGCTTAAGTAGCGTTGACGAGCAGTACTTC.